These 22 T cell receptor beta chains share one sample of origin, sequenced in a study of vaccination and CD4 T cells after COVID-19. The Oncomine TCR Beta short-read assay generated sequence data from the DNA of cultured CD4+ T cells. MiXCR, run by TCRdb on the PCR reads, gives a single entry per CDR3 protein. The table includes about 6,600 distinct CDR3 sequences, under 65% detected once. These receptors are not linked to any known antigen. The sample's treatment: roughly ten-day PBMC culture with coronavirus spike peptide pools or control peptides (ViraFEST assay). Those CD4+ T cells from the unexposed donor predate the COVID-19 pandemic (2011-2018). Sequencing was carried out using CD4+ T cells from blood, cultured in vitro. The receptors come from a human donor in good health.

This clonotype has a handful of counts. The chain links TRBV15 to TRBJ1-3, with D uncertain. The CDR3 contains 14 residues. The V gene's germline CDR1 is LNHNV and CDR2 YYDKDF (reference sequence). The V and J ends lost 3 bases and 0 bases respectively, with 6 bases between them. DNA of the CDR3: TGTGCCACCAGCAGGGGAAGCTCTGGAAACACCATATATTTT. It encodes CATSRGSSGNTIYF.

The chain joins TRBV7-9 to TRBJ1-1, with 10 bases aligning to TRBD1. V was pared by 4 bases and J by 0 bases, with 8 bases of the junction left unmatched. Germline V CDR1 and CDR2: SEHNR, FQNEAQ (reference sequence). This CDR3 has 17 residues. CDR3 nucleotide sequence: TGTGCCAGCAGCTCCCGTCCCGGGACAGGGGTGAACACTGAAGCTTTCTTT. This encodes CASSSRPGTGVNTEAFF.

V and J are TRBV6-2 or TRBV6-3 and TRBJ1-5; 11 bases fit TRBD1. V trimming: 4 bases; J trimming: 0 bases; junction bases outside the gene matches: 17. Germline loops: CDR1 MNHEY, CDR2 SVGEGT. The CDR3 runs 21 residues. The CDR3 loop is CASSSPVARTGGPSSNQPQHF. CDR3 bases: TGTGCCAGCAGTTCTCCCGTCGCTCGGACAGGGGGCCCGTCTAGCAATCAGCCCCAGCATTTT.

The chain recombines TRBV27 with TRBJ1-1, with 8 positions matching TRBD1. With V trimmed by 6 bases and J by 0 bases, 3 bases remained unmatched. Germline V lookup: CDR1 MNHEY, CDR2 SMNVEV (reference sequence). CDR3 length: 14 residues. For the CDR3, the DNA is TGTGCCAGCAGACCGGACAGGGTGAACACTGAAGCTTTCTTT. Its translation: CASRPDRVNTEAFF.

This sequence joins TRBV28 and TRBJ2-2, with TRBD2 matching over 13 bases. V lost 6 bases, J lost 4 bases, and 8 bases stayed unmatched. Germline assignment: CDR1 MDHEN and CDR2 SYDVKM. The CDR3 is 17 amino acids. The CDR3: CASSRTSGGPFTGELFF. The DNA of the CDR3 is TGTGCCAGCAGCAGGACTAGCGGGGGACCTTTCACCGGGGAGCTGTTTTTT.

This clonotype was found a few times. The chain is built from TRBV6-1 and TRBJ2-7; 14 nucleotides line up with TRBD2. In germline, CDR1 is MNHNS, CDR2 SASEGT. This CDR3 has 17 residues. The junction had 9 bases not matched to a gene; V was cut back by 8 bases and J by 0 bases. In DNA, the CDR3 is TGTGCCAGCTATGGGCTTGGACTAGCGGGAGGCTCCTACGAGCAGTACTTC. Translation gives CASYGLGLAGGSYEQYF.

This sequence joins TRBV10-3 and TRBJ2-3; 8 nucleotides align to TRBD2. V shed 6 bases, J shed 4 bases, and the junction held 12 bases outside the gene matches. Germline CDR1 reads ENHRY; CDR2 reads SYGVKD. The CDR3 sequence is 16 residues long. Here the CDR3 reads CAIRPPLGRGADTQYF. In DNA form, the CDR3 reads TGTGCCATCAGACCTCCTCTAGGGCGGGGGGCAGATACGCAGTATTTT.

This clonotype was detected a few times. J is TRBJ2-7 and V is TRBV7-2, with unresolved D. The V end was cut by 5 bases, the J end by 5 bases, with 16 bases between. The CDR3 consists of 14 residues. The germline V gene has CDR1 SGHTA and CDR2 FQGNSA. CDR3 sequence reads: CASSLLKGLHEQYF. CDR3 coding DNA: TGTGCCAGCAGCCTACTTAAGGGTCTCCACGAGCAGTACTTC.

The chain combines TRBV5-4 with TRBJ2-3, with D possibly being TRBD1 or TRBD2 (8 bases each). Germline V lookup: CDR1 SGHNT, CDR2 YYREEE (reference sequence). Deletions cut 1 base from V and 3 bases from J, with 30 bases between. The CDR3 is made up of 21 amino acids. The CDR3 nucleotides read TGTGCCAGCAGCTTGTCGGGGAGAGGTCAGGGGGCCGCGGGGGGAACAGATACGCAGTATTTT. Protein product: CASSLSGRGQGAAGGTDTQYF.

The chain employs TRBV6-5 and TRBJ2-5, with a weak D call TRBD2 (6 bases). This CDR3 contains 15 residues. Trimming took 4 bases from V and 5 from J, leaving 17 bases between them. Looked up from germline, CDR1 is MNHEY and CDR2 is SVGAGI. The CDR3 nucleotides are TGTGCCAGCAGTTCTCTGAGCGGGCAGGTGGAGACCCAGTACTTC. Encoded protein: CASSSLSGQVETQYF.

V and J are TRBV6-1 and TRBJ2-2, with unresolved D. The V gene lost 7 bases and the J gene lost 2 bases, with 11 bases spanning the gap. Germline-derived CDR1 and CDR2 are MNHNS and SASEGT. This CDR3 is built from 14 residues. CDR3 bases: TGTGCCAGCAATGGCCGAGAAAACACCGGGGAGCTGTTTTTT. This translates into CASNGRENTGELFF.

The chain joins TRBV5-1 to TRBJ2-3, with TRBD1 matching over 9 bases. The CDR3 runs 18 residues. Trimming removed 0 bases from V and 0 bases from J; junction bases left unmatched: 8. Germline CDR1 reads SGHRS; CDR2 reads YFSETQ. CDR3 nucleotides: TGCGCCAGCAGCTTGGCTAGGGACAGGGAGACTAGCACAGATACGCAGTATTTT. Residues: CASSLARDRETSTDTQYF.

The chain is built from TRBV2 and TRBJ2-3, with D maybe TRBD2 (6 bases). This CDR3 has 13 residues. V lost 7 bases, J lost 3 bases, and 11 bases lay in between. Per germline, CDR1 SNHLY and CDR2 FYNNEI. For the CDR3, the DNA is TGTGCCAGCACTGGACTAACTACAGATACGCAGTATTTT. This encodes CASTGLTTDTQYF.

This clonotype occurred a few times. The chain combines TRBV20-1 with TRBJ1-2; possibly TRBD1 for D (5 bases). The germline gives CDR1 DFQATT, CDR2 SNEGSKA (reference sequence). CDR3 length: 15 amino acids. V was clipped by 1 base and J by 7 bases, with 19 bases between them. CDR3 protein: CSARVGDRGPTGYTF. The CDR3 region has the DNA TGCAGTGCTAGAGTGGGGGACCGGGGTCCTACTGGCTACACCTTC.

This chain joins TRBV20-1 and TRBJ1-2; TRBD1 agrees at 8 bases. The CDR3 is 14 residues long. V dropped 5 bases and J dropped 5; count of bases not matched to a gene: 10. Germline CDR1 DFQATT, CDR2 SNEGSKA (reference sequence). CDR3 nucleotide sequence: TGCAGTGCTTACTTTAGGGACAGGTCATATGGCTACACCTTC. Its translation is CSAYFRDRSYGYTF.

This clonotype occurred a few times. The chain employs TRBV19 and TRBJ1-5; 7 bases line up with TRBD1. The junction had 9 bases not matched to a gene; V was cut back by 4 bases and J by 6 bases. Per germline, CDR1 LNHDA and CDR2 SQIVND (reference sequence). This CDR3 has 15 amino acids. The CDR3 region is CASSKGGGAGQPQHF. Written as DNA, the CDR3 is TGTGCCAGTAGTAAAGGAGGGGGCGCGGGTCAGCCCCAGCATTTT.

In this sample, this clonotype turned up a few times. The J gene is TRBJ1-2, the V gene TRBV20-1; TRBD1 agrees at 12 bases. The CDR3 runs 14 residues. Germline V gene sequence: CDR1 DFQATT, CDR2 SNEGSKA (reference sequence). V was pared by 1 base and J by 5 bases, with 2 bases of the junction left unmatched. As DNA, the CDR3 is TGCAGTGCTAGAGTGGGACAGGGGGCGTATGGCTACACCTTC. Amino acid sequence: CSARVGQGAYGYTF.

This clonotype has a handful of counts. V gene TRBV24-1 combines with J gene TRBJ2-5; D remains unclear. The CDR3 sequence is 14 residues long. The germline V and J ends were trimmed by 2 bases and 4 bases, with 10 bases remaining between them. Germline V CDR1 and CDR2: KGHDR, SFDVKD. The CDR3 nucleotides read TGTGCCACCAGTGATTATGTCTTCCCAGAGACCCAGTACTTC. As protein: CATSDYVFPETQYF.

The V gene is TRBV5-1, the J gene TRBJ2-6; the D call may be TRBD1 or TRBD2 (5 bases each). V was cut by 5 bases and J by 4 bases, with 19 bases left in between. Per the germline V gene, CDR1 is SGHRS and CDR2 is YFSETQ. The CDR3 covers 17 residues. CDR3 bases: TGCGCCAGCAGTCCCCGGGACCTATCCTTGGGGGCCAACGTCCTGACTTTC. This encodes CASSPRDLSLGANVLTF.

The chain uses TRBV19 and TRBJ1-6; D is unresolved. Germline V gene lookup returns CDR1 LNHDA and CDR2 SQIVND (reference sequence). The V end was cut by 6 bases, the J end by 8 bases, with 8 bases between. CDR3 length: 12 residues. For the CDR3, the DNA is TGTGCCAGTAGCCATTTGGATTCACCCCTCCACTTT. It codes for CASSHLDSPLHF.

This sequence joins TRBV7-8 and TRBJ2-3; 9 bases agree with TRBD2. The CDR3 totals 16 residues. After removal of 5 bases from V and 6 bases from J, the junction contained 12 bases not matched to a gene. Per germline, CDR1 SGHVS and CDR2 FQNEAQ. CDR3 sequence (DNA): TGTGCCAGCAGCCCCCCCCTGCGGGAGGGCCCGGATACGCAGTATTTT. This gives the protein CASSPPLREGPDTQYF.

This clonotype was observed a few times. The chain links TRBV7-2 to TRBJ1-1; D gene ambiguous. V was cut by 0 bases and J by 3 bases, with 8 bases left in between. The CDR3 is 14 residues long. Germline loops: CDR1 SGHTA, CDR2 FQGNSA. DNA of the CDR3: TGTGCCAGCAGCTTAGCCTTGAGCCACACTGAAGCTTTCTTT. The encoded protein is CASSLALSHTEAFF.